Listed below are T cell receptor beta chains from one sample, sequenced in a study of cytomegalovirus exposure and HLA in healthy donors. Generated by immunoSEQ multiplex PCR, the TCRdb table keeps only in-frame clones and is missing some. The table includes roughly 150,000 clones, 75% detected once. Sequenced: PBMCs. Every receptor here comes from a man aged 18 to 29 in good health and CMV-seropositive. Each CDR3 is given with its conserved first and last residue.

v_call cdr3_aa
TRBV5-6 CASSEQGADADTQYF
TRBV6-1 CASSETVVNPNVLTF
TRBV7-3 CASSLRLASYNEQFF
TRBV5-6 CASSFGGTGTQYF
TRBV9 CASSVDGRPNNEQFF
TRBV20-1 CSASINEQFF
TRBV15 CATSPSLELNYGYTF
TRBV6-4 CASSAGDRGSGQPQHF
TRBV6-1 CASSPNWGEIYGYTF
TRBV2 CASSFNRDGYTF
TRBV30 CAWAITAYNEQFF
TRBV4-1 CASSQAVVEKLFF
TRBV7-8 CASSPGVLNGYTF
TRBV6-6 CASSFRPGGGQPQHF
TRBV5-6 CASSFTGTSSAEQFF
TRBV6-5 CASKTSGQLNQPQHF
TRBV7-9 CASSPGQGSTEAFF
TRBV4-1 CASATRTGEGYGYTF
TRBV5-1 CSSSLRLAGGETQYF
TRBV5-6 CASSLGLAGLQETQYF
TRBV28 CASTDRAGGEKLFF
TRBV30 CAWSSYSSGNTIYF
TRBV19 CASSIHELAALNTGELFF
TRBV29-1 CSVGRQGNQPQHF
TRBV2 CAREYRVPNEQFF
TRBV10-3 CAISESPPGANEQYF
TRBV28 CASSPPSGRETQYF
TRBV19 CASSPPSSIREQFF
TRBV15 CATSRAQGRNTEAFF
TRBV27 CASSLSGYGTEAFF
TRBV7-2 CASSLTSGRTYNEQFF
TRBV6-5 CASSKDREVFYEQYF
TRBV13 CASSSTPPRGSYGYTF
TRBV6-5 CASSYLRNTEAFF
TRBV10-2 CASSVLGDSSSYEQYF
TRBV2 CASKAQAVFYNEQFF
TRBV7-6 CASSRLAELNTGELFF
TRBV18 CASSDTYEQYF
TRBV2 CASSEDRRDTEAFF
TRBV7-9 CASSLGRAEITGELFF
TRBV15 CATSSRGPTEAFF
TRBV28 CASSLKGTWRIDQPQHF
TRBV4-1 CASSQDRSSGSSYEQYF
TRBV5-1 CASSFLAGGEDTQYF
TRBV27 CASSLKLPLSYEQYF
TRBV7-9 CASSLGRAGGSGANVLTF
TRBV6-1 CASIGPSHTRDGYTF
TRBV4-2 CASSRQQGAGNEQYF
TRBV7-9 CASSLAVGAAGANVLTF
TRBV28 CASSFRGGGTGELFF
TRBV2 CASSEGAALGEQFF